These 8 T cell receptor beta chains originate from one sample sequenced in a study of shared T cell receptors in the human thymus. The table came from immunoSEQ multiplex PCR; TCRdb's copy has only in-frame clones and leaves some out. The sample has hundreds of thousands of clones, 70% to 90% seen once. This sample was shared with a second study, whose subject was human thymus T cells.

Sequences were obtained from thymocytes. Every receptor here comes from a boy under two years old with a congenital heart defect.

V gene TRBV6-9 combines with J gene TRBJ2-5; 7 bases line up with TRBD1. CDR1 and CDR2 (germline): MNHGY, SVAAGI. This CDR3 comprises 14 residues. With V trimmed by 4 bases and J by 3 bases, 5 bases remained unmatched. Written as DNA, the CDR3 is TGTGCCAGCAGTTCCGGGACAGCAAAAGAGACCCAGTACTTC. Its translation: CASSSGTAKETQYF.

The chain uses TRBV15 and TRBJ2-1; the match to TRBD1 covers 7 bases. CDR3 size: 16 residues. CDR1 and CDR2 (germline): LNHNV, YYDKDF (reference sequence). J gave up 1 base and V 0 bases, and 3 bases lay outside the gene matches. The CDR3: CATSRDQGESYNEQFF. For the CDR3, the DNA is TGTGCCACCAGCAGAGATCAGGGGGAGTCCTACAATGAGCAGTTCTTC.

This clone was seen only a few times. This chain connects TRBV5-1 to TRBJ1-3, with D maybe TRBD1 (6 bases). Germline lookup yields CDR1 SGHRS and CDR2 YFSETQ. V shed 6 bases and J shed 8 bases, with 15 bases lying between them. The CDR3 contains 13 residues. The CDR3 sequence: CASMETRGDTIYF. Written as DNA, the CDR3 is TGCGCCAGCATGGAGACCAGGGGAGACACCATATATTTT.

The V gene is TRBV4-1, the J gene TRBJ2-7; possible D gene TRBD2, 5 bases. Germline loops: CDR1 MGHRA, CDR2 YSYEKL. Deletions cut 6 bases from V and 4 bases from J, with 16 bases between. The CDR3 runs to 14 residues. CDR3 nucleotide sequence: TGCGCCAGCAGTCCGACCGACTCGGGATACGAGCAGTACTTC. Translated: CASSPTDSGYEQYF.

The CDR3 sequence: CASGNTGRGKPYEQYF. CDR3 nucleotide sequence: TGTGCTAGTGGTAACACAGGGAGGGGCAAACCCTACGAGCAGTACTTC. This chain uses TRBV12-5 with TRBJ2-7; D is possibly TRBD2 (7 bases). The V end lost 5 bases, the J end lost 2 bases, and 19 bases lay between the germline ends. The CDR3 covers 16 residues. Germline loops: CDR1 LGHNT, CDR2 FRNRAP.

This clone was detected a few times. This chain links TRBV23-1 with TRBJ2-4; perhaps TRBD1 as D (6 bases). TRBV23-1 is identified as an open reading frame with a role that is uncertain. The CDR3 sequence is 12 residues long. V shed 3 bases and J shed 9 bases, with 9 bases lying between them. The CDR3 is CASSQGASIQYF. CDR3 coding DNA: TGCGCCAGCAGTCAGGGGGCTAGCATTCAGTACTTC.

The chain employs TRBV5-6 and TRBJ2-1; 12 bases line up with TRBD2. V shed 0 bases, J shed 8 bases, and the junction held 9 bases outside the gene matches. CDR1 SGHDT and CDR2 YYEEEE come from the germline V gene. The CDR3 has 17 residues. CDR3 DNA: TGTGCCAGCAGCTTGGCCCAATCTAGCGGGAGGGAGGATGAGCAGTTCTTC. Translating it yields CASSLAQSSGREDEQFF.

This clone was counted only a few times. The J gene is TRBJ2-2, the V gene TRBV29-1; possible D gene TRBD1, 6 bases. Trimming shortened V by 6 bases and J by 8 bases, and 22 bases separated the two germline ends. The CDR3 totals 15 residues. Germline assignment: CDR1 SQVTM and CDR2 ANQGSEA. The CDR3 nucleotides read TGCAGCGTGGACACAGGGAAAGTCTTAGGGGGGGAGCTGTTTTTT. Protein sequence: CSVDTGKVLGGELFF.